This T cell receptor beta chain was identified during a study of CD8+CD57+ T cells in acquired aplastic anemia (dated by TCRdb to 2016 to 2019). Looking at the study overall: A mean of about 3 ug of DNA, ranging from roughly 0.18 to 30 ug, was extracted from sorted CD4+ and CD8+ cells. CD8+CD57+ expansion was defined as frequency above the mean frequency observed in healthy subjects. What the research found in general, with its limitations: Around 30 CD8+ CDR3 sequences were shared between patients and controls but appeared highly expressed in patients and within their immunodominant clones. Between patients and healthy controls, no significant difference in CD8+ Simpson's diversity was found (P=0.060).

The patients picked for sequencing were ones in whom flow cytometry had shown an expansion of CD8+CD57+ cells. Every patient had severe acquired aplastic anemia, diagnosed using the International Study of Aplastic Anemia and Agranulocytosis and Camitta criteria. No patient had received any therapy when blood was sampled. The study deep-sequenced TCR repertoires of sorted CD4+ and CD8+ blood T cells from severe aplastic anemia patients and healthy subjects. Patients were enrolled under clinicaltrials.gov protocols 00001620, 01623167, 00001397, 00071045, 00081523 and 00961064 in the USA. Ficoll-Paque density gradient centrifugation was used to isolate peripheral blood mononuclear cells. Before DNA extraction, CD4+ and CD8+ T cells were sorted by FACS or by magnetic beads. Genomic DNA served as template for TCR beta VDJ combination and CDR3 sequence profiling. TCR repertoire sequencing was run on an Illumina HiSeq 2000. As for the authors' bioinformatics: Repertoire assessment relied on Simpson's diversity index, CDR3 size and DJ length profiles, and TRBV/TRBJ rearrangement plots. The immunodominant clone was defined as the most abundant DNA sequence in deep sequencing data. CDR3 amino acid sequences were checked for sharing across subjects and were also compared against the VDJdb database and published repertoires. TCRdb cleaned the public reads at Q25 with fastp, built clones with MiXCR and kept in-frame beta chains. Every entry covers one CDR3 protein and lists the most common genes and DNA from its rows. The V and J calls reflect TCRdb's pipeline rather than the authors' work. The sample table shows 160,000 or so distinct CDR3 sequences, and about 50% are seen once. 25% to 40% of the sample rests with the top ten.

Cut back by 10 bases and 9 bases, the V and J ends lie 13 bases apart. The CDR3 spans 10 residues, from the cysteine through the phenylalanine. Only the CDR3 part of the read is kept: 30 bases, read in frame from the first base. The germline V gene specifies ENHRY as CDR1 and SYGVKD as CDR2. Concerning this clonotype itself: Its antigen target is currently unknown. A much larger clonotype is one base distant, so this may be a read error.

Sequenced input: sorted CD4+, CD8+, or CD8+CD57+ T cells (not recorded which) from PBMCs. Recombination linked TRBV10-3 to TRBJ2-7; possibly the D gene is TRBD2, per 6 matching bases. The sequence came from a human donor with aplastic anemia. The nucleotides are TGTGCCAGCTGGACCGGGGGGCAGTACTTC. Its product reads: CASWTGGQYF.